This is a list of T cell receptor beta chains from one sample in a study of T cell changes during pregnancy in multiple sclerosis. Clones were read by immunoSEQ multiplex PCR, and TCRdb kept only the in-frame ones, dropping some. The sample holds about 79,000 clones; about nine tenths are singletons and the top ten take approximately 0.47%. This material consisted of CD4+ T cells from peripheral blood mononuclear cells, taken in the second trimester of pregnancy. These receptors originate from a female donor with multiple sclerosis, enrolled in a pregnancy study. Both conserved end residues are part of each CDR3. Each record gives: J gene, V gene, clone size, D gene, CDR3 protein, CDR3 DNA. The D gene is left open where the match is weak. Some rows have no size entry. The others give once, few or many, or a class for an expanded clone.

J gene: TRBJ1-5; V gene: TRBV19; clone size: -; D gene: -; CDR3 protein: CASNDNGNQPQHF; CDR3 DNA: TGTGCCAGTAATGACAACGGCAATCAGCCCCAGCATTTT
J gene: TRBJ1-4; V gene: TRBV7-9; clone size: -; D gene: TRBD1; CDR3 protein: CASSIRTGGGEKLFF; CDR3 DNA: TGTGCCAGCAGCATTCGGACAGGGGGCGGTGAAAAACTGTTTTTT
J gene: TRBJ2-1; V gene: TRBV2; clone size: -; D gene: -; CDR3 protein: CASSEINQVEQFF; CDR3 DNA: TGTGCCAGCAGTGAAATCAACCAGGTTGAGCAGTTCTTC
J gene: TRBJ1-5; V gene: TRBV4-1; clone size: once; D gene: -; CDR3 protein: CASSPRQGPYSNQPQHF; CDR3 DNA: TGCGCCAGCAGCCCCCGGCAGGGCCCTTATAGCAATCAGCCCCAGCATTTT
J gene: TRBJ2-1; V gene: TRBV19; clone size: -; D gene: TRBD1; CDR3 protein: CASSRAGGGNEQFF; CDR3 DNA: TGTGCCAGTAGTCGGGCAGGGGGTGGCAATGAGCAGTTCTTC
J gene: TRBJ2-2; V gene: TRBV4-2; clone size: -; D gene: TRBD1; CDR3 protein: CASSQLDRGRELFF; CDR3 DNA: TGTGCCAGCAGCCAATTGGACAGGGGCCGGGAGCTGTTTTTT
J gene: TRBJ2-5; V gene: TRBV7-2; clone size: -; D gene: -; CDR3 protein: CASGTVETQYF; CDR3 DNA: TGTGCCAGCGGTACGGTGGAGACCCAGTACTTC
J gene: TRBJ2-5; V gene: TRBV7-8; clone size: -; D gene: TRBD2; CDR3 protein: CASSLVPPGGARETQYF; CDR3 DNA: TGTGCCAGCAGCTTAGTTCCCCCGGGGGGGGCGAGGGAGACCCAGTACTTC
J gene: TRBJ1-2; V gene: TRBV2; clone size: -; D gene: -; CDR3 protein: CASSAGYGYTF; CDR3 DNA: TGTGCCAGCAGTGCGGGGTATGGCTACACCTTC
J gene: TRBJ1-6; V gene: TRBV4-3; clone size: few; D gene: -; CDR3 protein: CASSQEASAANNSPLHF; CDR3 DNA: TGCGCCAGCAGTCAAGAAGCGTCGGCAGCCAATAATTCACCCCTCCACTTT